This TCR beta chain was documented in a study of CD8+ T cells in alopecia areata. CDR3 size: 13 residues. V was shortened by 2 bases and J by 5 bases, with 9 bases between the two germline ends. Per the germline V gene, CDR1 is MNHEY and CDR2 is SMNVEV (reference sequence). RNA extraction was followed by reverse transcription into cDNA, which acted as the sequencing template. Profiled with immunoSEQ multiplex PCR; TCRdb holds only in-frame clones, not every one. This sample has 130,000 to 150,000 clones; more than 55% occur once, and the top ten carry 30% to 45%. General study findings and limits: Unlike in mice, where it was clearer, TCR sharing across patients was less clear, possibly HLA-related. More clonal than normal scalp was lesional scalp, particularly alopecia totalis/universalis.

A FACSAria was used to sort CD4+ and CD8+ T cells. These cells came from PBMCs. Regarding this clone: Its antigen is still unknown.

V gene TRBV27 combines with J gene TRBJ1-1, with unresolved D. Sequencing used CD8+ T cells sorted from blood. This receptor was taken from a human donor in good health. The CDR3 here is CASSLSSLTEAFF. CDR3 bases: TGTGCCAGCAGTTTAAGTTCGTTGACTGAAGCTTTCTTT.